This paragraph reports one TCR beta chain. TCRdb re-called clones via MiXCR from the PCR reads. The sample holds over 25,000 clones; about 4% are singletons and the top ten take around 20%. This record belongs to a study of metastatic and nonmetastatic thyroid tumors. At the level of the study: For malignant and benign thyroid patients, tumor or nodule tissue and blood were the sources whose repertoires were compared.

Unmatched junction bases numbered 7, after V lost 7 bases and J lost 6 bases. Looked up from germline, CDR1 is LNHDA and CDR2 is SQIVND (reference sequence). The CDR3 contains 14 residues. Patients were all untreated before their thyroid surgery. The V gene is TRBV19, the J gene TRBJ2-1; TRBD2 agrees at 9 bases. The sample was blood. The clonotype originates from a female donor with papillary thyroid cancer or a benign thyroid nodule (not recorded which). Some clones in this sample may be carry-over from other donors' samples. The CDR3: CASISGSIINEQFF. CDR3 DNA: TGTGCCAGTATTAGCGGGAGCATAATCAATGAGCAGTTCTTC.